These 16 T cell receptor beta chains were sequenced from one sample in a study of blood T cells in healthy people across ages. The second PCR ran roughly 6 to 11 cycles with a sample-barcoded 5' primer and J-beta primers. MiXCR, run by TCRdb on the 5' RACE reads, gives a single entry per CDR3 protein. The table has hundreds of thousands of distinct CDR3 sequences, under 30% seen once. Sequenced material: blood. The receptors here all came from a woman older than 75 in good health.

As concerns this clonotype: A read error may account for a junction end that differs from germline. This sequence joins TRBV29-1 and TRBJ1-2; the D is unclear. In germline, CDR1 is SQVTM, CDR2 ANQGSEA. The length of the CDR3 is 13 residues. CDR3 in DNA: TGCAGCGTTTCCTCGGGCTATAACTATGGCCACACCTTC. It specifies CSVSSGYNYGHTF.

This clonotype showed up many times. The genes are TRBV29-1 and TRBJ2-7; D is possibly TRBD1 (6 bases). Between the trimmed V and J ends, which lost 3 bases and 6 bases, there was a span of 15 bases. The CDR3 runs to 13 residues. The germline gives CDR1 SQVTM, CDR2 ANQGSEA. The DNA for the CDR3 is TGCAGCGTTGATCCTGGGGGCACGCGCGAGCAGTACTTC. Its protein product is CSVDPGGTREQYF.

The V gene is TRBV19, the J gene TRBJ1-1; maybe TRBD1 (6 bases). CDR1 LNHDA and CDR2 SQIVND come from the germline V gene (reference sequence). The V end was cut by 5 bases, the J end by 4 bases, with 14 bases between. The length of the CDR3 is 14 residues. The CDR3 DNA sequence: TGTGCCAGTAGTCCCCAGGGGAGGGCCACTGAAGCTTTCTTT. This translates into CASSPQGRATEAFF. The full variable domain, completed using reference TRBV19 and TRBJ1-1, is DGGITQSPKYLFRKEGQNVTLSCEQNLNHDAMYWYRQDPGQGLRLIYYSQIVNDFQKGDIAEGYSVSREKKESFPLTVTSAQKNPTAFYLCASSPQGRATEAFFGQGTRLTVV.

Ten or more counts support this clonotype. V usage is TRBV19 and J usage is TRBJ2-3, with D possibly matching TRBD2 (5 bases). V was shortened by 8 bases and J by 4 bases, with 16 bases between the two germline ends. This CDR3 has 14 amino acids. Germline CDR1 LNHDA, CDR2 SQIVND (reference sequence). CDR3 sequence: CASGVTIRSDTQYF. The CDR3 DNA sequence: TGTGCCAGTGGGGTGACTATTAGGTCAGATACGCAGTATTTT.

The genes are TRBV12-3 or TRBV12-4 and TRBJ2-3; D not resolved. Trimming removed 1 base from V and 1 base from J, with 9 bases in between. This CDR3 is 15 amino acids long. This CDR3 is CASSLGMRGTDTQYF. The CDR3, as DNA: TGTGCCAGCAGTTTAGGGATGCGAGGCACAGATACGCAGTATTTT.

This clonotype has a handful of counts. The V call is TRBV11-3, the J call TRBJ2-2, with TRBD2 matching 7 bases. V lost 5 bases and J lost 2; bases outside the gene matches: 5. Germline lookup yields CDR1 SGHNT and CDR2 YENEEA. The CDR3 totals 15 residues. The CDR3 DNA reads TGTGCCAGCAGCCCGGGGGGAACCAACACCGGGGAGCTGTTTTTT. Amino acid sequence: CASSPGGTNTGELFF.

V is TRBV7-6 and J is TRBJ2-3; D remains ambiguous. CDR1 is SGHVS, CDR2 FNYEAQ, per germline. Trimming took off 3 bases at V and 2 bases at J, with 9 bases between the two ends. The CDR3 extends over 14 amino acids. The CDR3 here is CASSLFRYTDTQYF. CDR3 DNA sequence: TGTGCCAGCAGCTTGTTCAGATACACAGATACGCAGTATTTT.

The chain couples TRBV5-1 to TRBJ1-6; 8 bases fit TRBD1. J gave up 9 bases and V 4 bases, and 12 bases lay outside the gene matches. The germline gives CDR1 SGHRS, CDR2 YFSETQ. This CDR3 spans 16 amino acids. As DNA, the CDR3 is TGCGCCAGCAGCGATGGGGACAGGTCCGGGATTTCACCCCTCCACTTT. It translates to CASSDGDRSGISPLHF.

Ten or more counts support this clonotype. V is TRBV6-6 and J is TRBJ2-3; 7 bases match TRBD2. V lost 2 bases and J lost 0; bases outside the gene matches: 8. Per the germline V gene, CDR1 is MNHNY and CDR2 is SVGAGI (reference sequence). The CDR3 spans 17 residues. In DNA, the CDR3 is TGTGCCAGCAGTTACGGTCGGGTAGCGGGCAGCACAGATACGCAGTATTTT. The encoded protein is CASSYGRVAGSTDTQYF.

Many counts were recorded for this clonotype. The chain couples TRBV7-2 to TRBJ2-5, with D unresolved. Between the trimmed V and J ends, which lost 5 bases and 7 bases, there was a span of 11 bases. This CDR3 is 12 amino acids long. Germline V gene data show CDR1 as SGHTA and CDR2 as FQGNSA. The CDR3 sequence is CASSPIFRTQYF. CDR3 coding DNA: TGTGCCAGCAGCCCAATCTTCCGGACCCAGTACTTC. Full variable domain (outside the CDR3, taken from reference TRBV7-2 and TRBJ2-5): GAGVSQSPSNKVTEKGKDVELRCDPISGHTALYWYRQSLGQGLEFLIYFQGNSAPDKSGLPSDRFSAERTGGSVSTLTIQRTQQEDSAVYLCASSPIFRTQYFGPGTRLLVL.

This clonotype was detected ten times or more. The chain has TRBV18 and TRBJ2-5; 9 bases fit TRBD1. The trim removed 3 bases at V and 2 bases at J, leaving 4 bases unmatched. The germline gives CDR1 KGHSH, CDR2 LQKENI. The CDR3 covers 15 residues. As DNA, the CDR3 is TGTGCCAGCTCACCGCCGGGACAGGGACAAGAGACCCAGTACTTC. It yields the protein CASSPPGQGQETQYF. Together with reference TRBV18 and TRBJ2-5, the CDR3 gives the full variable domain: NAGVMQNPRHLVRRRGQEARLRCSPMKGHSHVYWYRQLPEEGLKFMVYLQKENIIDESGMPKERFSAEFPKEGPSILRIQQVVRGDSAAYFCASSPPGQGQETQYFGPGTRLLVL.

This clonotype was seen a few times. The chain employs TRBV20-1 and TRBJ2-7, with 9 bases that match TRBD2. V lost 6 bases, J lost 7 bases, and 13 bases stayed unmatched. The CDR3 is 14 amino acids. Germline lookup yields CDR1 DFQATT and CDR2 SNEGSKA (reference sequence). The CDR3 region is CSATTSGRALEQYF. CDR3 bases: TGCAGTGCCACGACTAGCGGCCGGGCCTTGGAGCAGTACTTC.

Notes on this clonotype: With a much larger clone just one base away, this may be a read error. This chain links TRBV27 with TRBJ1-2; D remains ambiguous. From germline, CDR1 is MNHEY and CDR2 SMNVEV (reference sequence). The CDR3 has 13 residues. CDR3 loop: CASSTRDIYGDTF. The CDR3 DNA follows: TGTGCCAGCAGTACCCGAGACATTTATGGCGACACCTTC.

About this clonotype itself: A much larger clone is a single base away; this may be a read error. The chain joins TRBV7-2 to TRBJ2-3; weak D call: TRBD2 (6 bases). The CDR3 contains 16 residues. Germline CDR1 reads SGHTA; CDR2 reads FQGNSA. The germline V and J ends were trimmed by 1 base and 3 bases, with 14 bases remaining between them. This CDR3 reads CASSLVGRGGTDTQYF. The CDR3 DNA reads TGTGCCAGCAGCTTAGTTGGGCGGGGCGGGACAGATACGCAGTATTTT.

This clonotype was seen a few times. This rearrangement joins TRBV30 to TRBJ1-2, with 8 bases matching TRBD1. Germline values: CDR1 GTSNPN, CDR2 SVGIG (reference sequence). Germline trimming cut 3 bases from V and 4 bases from J; bases unmatched to any gene: 4. The CDR3 is 13 residues long. CDR3 residues: CAWSLGQGYGYTF. In DNA form, the CDR3 reads TGTGCCTGGAGCCTTGGACAGGGCTATGGCTACACCTTC.

The gene calls are TRBV30 and TRBJ1-1; a possible D gene is TRBD1 (6 bases). Germline-derived CDR1 and CDR2 are GTSNPN and SVGIG (reference sequence). This CDR3 region has 14 residues. Deletions cut 4 bases from V and 1 base from J, with 13 bases between. The DNA of the CDR3 is TGTGCCTGGACCTCGGGGGGGGCGAACACTGAAGCTTTCTTT. Encoded protein: CAWTSGGANTEAFF.